Following are 20 T cell receptor beta chains from one sample sequenced in a study of cytomegalovirus exposure and HLA in healthy donors. The PCR contained 60 Vbeta and 13 Jbeta primers. Clones were read by immunoSEQ multiplex PCR, and TCRdb kept only the in-frame ones, dropping some. This sample has roughly 150,000 clones, with 80% found just once. Input material: PBMCs. Receptors originate from a woman in her forties in good health and CMV-seronegative.

This clone has only a few counts. The V and J genes are TRBV18 and TRBJ2-2; D is ambiguous. CDR1 and CDR2 (germline): KGHSH, LQKENI. V lost 3 bases to trimming and J lost 1 base, with 9 bases between them. The CDR3 has 15 residues. CDR3: CASSPEVWNTGELFF. In DNA, the CDR3 is TGTGCCAGCTCACCTGAGGTATGGAACACCGGGGAGCTGTTTTTT.

The gene calls are TRBV5-1 and TRBJ2-7, with D perhaps TRBD1 (5 bases). The CDR3 extends over 15 amino acids. Per the germline V gene, CDR1 is SGHRS and CDR2 is YFSETQ. Trimming left V 4 bases short and J 5 bases short, with 19 bases between. The chain's CDR3 is CASSNGTGRFHEQYF. In DNA, the CDR3 is TGCGCCAGCAGCAATGGAACAGGTCGGTTCCACGAGCAGTACTTC.

This chain connects TRBV19 to TRBJ2-3; 14 nucleotides match TRBD2. The ends lost 9 bases at V and 4 bases at J; junction bases unmatched: 6. The germline gives CDR1 LNHDA, CDR2 SQIVND (reference sequence). The CDR3 is made up of 15 amino acids. As DNA, the CDR3 is TGTGCCAGGGGACTAGCGGGGGCTGGCGCAGATACGCAGTATTTT. Translated, it gives CARGLAGAGADTQYF.

V gene TRBV28 combines with J gene TRBJ2-5; a possible D gene is TRBD2 (7 bases). V was trimmed by 7 bases and J by 6 bases, leaving 12 bases between them. Germline V lookup: CDR1 MDHEN, CDR2 SYDVKM. This CDR3 comprises 12 residues. The CDR3 region is CASKKGGKTQYF. CDR3 bases: TGTGCCAGCAAGAAGGGGGGGAAGACCCAGTACTTC. The full variable domain, with the rest looked up from reference TRBV28 and TRBJ2-5, is DVKVTQSSRYLVKRTGEKVFLECVQDMDHENMFWYRQDPGLGLRLIYFSYDVKMKEKGDIPEGYSVSREKKERFSLILESASTNQTSMYLCASKKGGKTQYFGPGTRLLVL.

The chain employs TRBV21-1 and TRBJ1-3; the table's D call, TRBD1, has no DNA check behind it. TRBV21-1 is flagged as a pseudogene. This CDR3 is built from 18 residues. The CDR3 is CASSNNGTDLYPGNTIYF. The CDR3 bases are TGTGCCAGCAGCAATAATGGGACAGACCTTTACCCTGGAAACACCATATATTTT.

V is TRBV7-9 and J is TRBJ1-4; D uncertain. Trimming cost V 5 bases and J 6 bases, with 10 bases left between them. The germline CDR1 and CDR2 sequences are SEHNR and FQNEAQ (reference sequence). This CDR3 spans 13 amino acids. Here the CDR3 reads CASSHPEDEKLFF. CDR3 sequence (DNA): TGTGCCAGCAGCCACCCAGAGGATGAAAAACTGTTTTTT.

The rearrangement uses TRBV4-3 and TRBJ1-5; 9 bases fit TRBD1. The CDR3 is 14 residues long. Germline lookup yields CDR1 LGHNA and CDR2 YSLEER. Trimming took 4 bases from V and 4 from J; bases not matched to a gene: 2. CDR3 sequence (DNA): TGCGCCAGCAGCCCCGGGACAGGGAATCAGCCCCAGCATTTT. Encoded protein: CASSPGTGNQPQHF.

J is TRBJ1-1 and V is TRBV10-3; no clear D gene. In germline, CDR1 is ENHRY, CDR2 SYGVKD. This CDR3 has 13 amino acids. V was cut by 4 bases and J by 3 bases, with 9 bases left in between. CDR3 DNA: TGTGCCATCAGTGTTAGGGAGGACACTGAAGCTTTCTTT. Protein product: CAISVREDTEAFF.

The chain joins TRBV10-3 to TRBJ2-3; D remains ambiguous. The germline V gene has CDR1 ENHRY and CDR2 SYGVKD. The CDR3 has 11 amino acids. Trimming removed 3 bases at V and 5 bases at J, with 3 bases between. This chain's CDR3 is CAISDQDTQYF. CDR3 nucleotides: TGTGCCATCAGTGACCAAGATACGCAGTATTTT.

With respect to this clone: An end of the junction does not agree with germline; a read error may underlie this. V and J are TRBV11-2 and TRBJ2-6, with D possibly being TRBD1 (5 bases). Germline assignment: CDR1 SGHAT and CDR2 FQNNGV. This CDR3 comprises 19 residues. CDR3 residues: CASSLEPAKGLSGANGLTF. The CDR3 region has the DNA TGTGCCAGCAGCTTAGAACCCGCCAAGGGGCTTTCTGGGGCCAACGGCCTGACTTTC.

The genes are TRBV28 and TRBJ1-3; maybe TRBD1 (6 bases). Germline lookup yields CDR1 MDHEN and CDR2 SYDVKM. This CDR3 has 16 residues. Trimming removed 5 bases from V and 7 bases from J, with 21 bases in between. The CDR3 reads CASSPLRGARFNTIYF. The DNA for the CDR3 is TGTGCCAGCAGTCCCTTACGGGGGGCGAGATTTAACACCATATATTTT.

The chain is built from TRBV6-5 and TRBJ1-3; 7 bases match TRBD1. There are 14 residues in the CDR3. J lost 4 bases, V lost 7 bases, and 7 bases had no gene match. Germline V gene sequence: CDR1 MNHEY, CDR2 SVGAGI. Here the CDR3 reads CASTRQGRGNTIYF. The CDR3 DNA reads TGTGCCAGCACCCGACAGGGAAGAGGAAACACCATATATTTT.

J is TRBJ1-5 and V is TRBV7-9; 7 nucleotides line up with TRBD1. This CDR3 spans 14 amino acids. Germline assignment: CDR1 SEHNR and CDR2 FQNEAQ (reference sequence). The junction had 6 bases not matched to a gene; V was cut back by 4 bases and J by 6 bases. The DNA of the CDR3 is TGTGCCAGCAGCTCCACAGGGGCGGCTCAGCCCCAGCATTTT. Residues: CASSSTGAAQPQHF. Supplemented by reference TRBV7-9 and TRBJ1-5, the full variable domain reads DTGVSQNPRHKITKRGQNVTFRCDPISEHNRLYWYRQTLGQGPEFLTYFQNEAQLEKSRLLSDRFSAERPKGSFSTLEIQRTEQGDSAMYLCASSSTGAAQPQHFGDGTRLSIL.

The chain links TRBV10-1 to TRBJ1-4; TRBD1 might be the D (5 bases). V was trimmed by 6 bases and J by 16 bases, leaving 18 bases between them. CDR3 size: 12 residues. The germline gives CDR1 WNHNN, CDR2 SYGVQD (reference sequence). The CDR3 DNA reads as TGCGCCAGCAGCGGAGATACACGGGGGAGGTTTTTT. Protein: CASSGDTRGRFF.

The CDR3 nucleotides are TGTGCCAGCAGCCAAGATCCCCGGACAGATCCAAATCAGCCCCAGCATTTT. This encodes CASSQDPRTDPNQPQHF. V gene TRBV4-2 combines with J gene TRBJ1-5; perhaps TRBD1 as D (6 bases). Germline V gene lookup returns CDR1 LGHNA and CDR2 YNFKEQ. With 0 bases removed from V and 4 bases from J, the gap between germline ends came to 16 bases. This CDR3 has 17 amino acids.

V and J are TRBV27 and TRBJ2-3, with 10 positions matching TRBD2. The J segment lost 2 bases and the V segment lost 5 bases, leaving 16 bases of the junction unmatched. The CDR3 sequence is 19 residues long. Germline V CDR1 and CDR2: MNHEY, SMNVEV (reference sequence). In DNA form, the CDR3 reads TGTGCCAGCAGTCCCGCCCCCCTAGCGGGAGCTACTTACACAGATACGCAGTATTTT. Protein product: CASSPAPLAGATYTDTQYF.

V gene TRBV11-2 combines with J gene TRBJ2-3; 7 bases match TRBD1. V lost 3 bases and J lost 5; bases outside the gene matches: 8. The CDR3 extends over 15 amino acids. Germline loops: CDR1 SGHAT, CDR2 FQNNGV. CDR3: CASSFGGRGIDTQYF. CDR3 coding DNA: TGTGCCAGCAGCTTCGGCGGCAGGGGGATAGATACGCAGTATTTT. The full variable domain, its missing parts supplied by reference TRBV11-2 and TRBJ2-3, is EAGVAQSPRYKIIEKRQSVAFWCNPISGHATLYWYQQILGQGPKLLIQFQNNGVVDDSQLPKDRFSAERLKGVDSTLKIQPAKLEDSAVYLCASSFGGRGIDTQYFGPGTRLTVL.

This clone was observed a few times. The gene calls are TRBV4-2 and TRBJ2-7; 12 bases are shared with TRBD2. The CDR3 covers 15 residues. Germline lookup yields CDR1 LGHNA and CDR2 YNFKEQ. V gave up 5 bases and J gave up 2 bases; unmatched junction bases: 4. CDR3 in DNA: TGTGCCAGCAGCGGGGGACTAGCGGGCGCCTACGAGCAGTACTTC. Its translation: CASSGGLAGAYEQYF.

J is TRBJ2-1 and V is TRBV7-3; TRBD2 might be the D (5 bases). V was cut by 2 bases and J by 3 bases, with 11 bases left in between. Germline CDR1 and CDR2: SGHTA and FQGTGA. The length of the CDR3 is 15 residues. CDR3 in DNA: TGTGCCAGCAGCTTAGAAGGACTTGACTACAATGAGCAGTTCTTC. This translates into CASSLEGLDYNEQFF.

The chain links TRBV6-1 to TRBJ2-3, with TRBD1 matching over 8 bases. V gave up 5 bases and J gave up 0 bases; unmatched junction bases: 4. The CDR3 runs to 15 residues. CDR1 is MNHNS and CDR2 is SASEGT in the germline V gene. CDR3 bases: TGTGCCAGCAGTAAAAGACAGGGGAGCACAGATACGCAGTATTTT. Amino acid sequence: CASSKRQGSTDTQYF.